This T cell receptor (beta chain) was sequenced for a study of breast tumors, draining lymph nodes, adjacent tissues (dated by TCRdb to about 2016). Regarding the study in general: Breast cancer patients provided tumor, adjacent nontumor tissue and axillary lymph nodes, and the study compared the TCR beta repertoires across these three sources. The study was designed to assess the relationships and possible T-cell exchange between tumor, surrounding tissue and draining lymph node repertoires in human breast cancer.

This clonotype counts as medium-sized (0.01 to 0.1%). Its target antigen remains unknown. Base qualities are not provided; no much larger clone lies one nucleotide away. TCRdb shows the sequencer as Illumina HiSeq 2000. TCR beta chain libraries were generated through multiplex PCR amplification. High-throughput sequencing was used to analyze the amplified TCR beta chain products. Clones were called with MiXCR by TCRdb after fastp trimmed the public reads at Q25, and only in-frame beta chains were retained. One record per CDR3 amino acid sequence lists the most common genes and DNA. The sample table lists approximately 28,000 distinct CDR3 sequences, about 60% of them with a count of one. The ten largest clones represent approximately 20% of the sample. On the study overall, not on this receptor specifically: T-cell repertoire diversity in tumors was found to be lower than in lymph nodes but higher than in nontumor tissue, and preferential V and J gene usage was observed. Tumor and nontumor tissue repertoires were found to be significantly more similar in luminal-like than in basal-like breast cancer. Rather than being directly demonstrated, the conclusion that tumor T cells originate in lymph nodes was presented as consistent with a hypothesis. The data were considered consistent with the idea that most tumor T cells come from the lymph node and then expand in tumor tissue.

The sequence was obtained from a female donor with breast cancer. Some clones in this sample may be carry-over from other donors' samples. Sequencing was done on a sample of breast tumor tissue.

The CDR3 corresponds to CSARDEGQGEKLFF. The nucleotide sequence reads TGCAGTGCTAGAGATGAGGGACAGGGGGAAAAACTGTTTTTT. The chain links TRBV20-1 with TRBJ1-4, with 10 bases in between that match TRBD1. V is pruned by 0 bases and J by 8 bases, leaving 3 bases of the junction without a gene match. From its cysteine to its phenylalanine, the CDR3 spans 14 amino acids. The CDR3 DNA has 42 bases and is translated from base 1. The germline V gene encodes CDR1 DFQATT and CDR2 SNEGSKA (reference sequence).